One and the same sample provided the 14 T cell receptor beta chains below, sequenced in a study of T-cell reconstitution after alpha-beta-depleted transplantation in children. Library preparation (for TCRbeta) was performed with unique molecular identifiers. TCRdb used MiXCR to reprocess the PCR reads, holding one entry per CDR3 protein. The data hold a few hundred thousand distinct CDR3 sequences, with around 9.1% observed a single time. Sample: PBMCs, taken before TCRalphabeta/CD19-depleted stem cell transplant. These receptors originate from a boy under two years old with acute myeloid leukemia, due to receive a stem cell transplant.

This clonotype has a count of ten or more. The rearrangement joins TRBV4-3 to TRBJ2-6, with D unclear. The CDR3 has 17 residues. The germline V and J ends were trimmed by 1 base and 0 bases, with 10 bases remaining between them. CDR1 is LGHNA, CDR2 YSLEER, per germline. The CDR3 region is CASSQVRTASGANVLTF. The CDR3 DNA reads as TGCGCCAGCAGCCAAGTCCGGACGGCCTCTGGGGCCAACGTCCTGACTTTC.

This clonotype came up many times. The chain recombines TRBV19 with TRBJ1-1; D unclear. The CDR3 contains 13 residues. V lost 11 bases to trimming and J lost 8 bases, with 21 bases between them. CDR1 is LNHDA, CDR2 SQIVND, per germline (reference sequence). The CDR3 region is CACASGWVNEAFF. CDR3 nucleotide sequence: TGTGCCTGCGCCTCTGGTTGGGTAAACGAAGCTTTCTTT.

This clonotype showed up many times. V and J are TRBV11-2 and TRBJ2-7, with D maybe TRBD2 (5 bases). V gave up 5 bases and J gave up 3 bases, with 14 bases separating them. Germline V gene lookup returns CDR1 SGHAT and CDR2 FQNNGV. The CDR3 runs 14 residues. CDR3: CASSLRPGFYEQYF. CDR3 in DNA: TGTGCCAGCAGCCTAAGACCGGGGTTCTACGAGCAGTACTTC.

The chain links TRBV20-1 to TRBJ2-2, with TRBD2 as a possible D gene (5 bases). CDR1 is DFQATT, CDR2 SNEGSKA, per germline (reference sequence). This CDR3 spans 15 amino acids. V lost 0 bases and J lost 5, with 13 bases in between. The CDR3 sequence: CSARDASGQTGELFF. CDR3 DNA sequence: TGCAGTGCTAGAGATGCGAGCGGCCAAACCGGGGAGCTGTTTTTT.

This clonotype has a count of ten or more. This chain connects TRBV28 to TRBJ2-1; 10 bases are shared with TRBD2. Germline values: CDR1 MDHEN, CDR2 SYDVKM. V lost 5 bases and J lost 6; bases outside the gene matches: 13. The CDR3 consists of 17 residues. CDR3 sequence reads: CASSPLIQRGGGNEQFF. The DNA for the CDR3 is TGTGCCAGCAGTCCCCTTATTCAGCGGGGGGGCGGCAATGAGCAGTTCTTC.

The rearrangement links TRBV7-9 to TRBJ2-3; 7 nucleotides match TRBD1. The CDR3 extends over 14 amino acids. V dropped 1 base and J dropped 7; count of bases not matched to a gene: 5. Germline V gene lookup returns CDR1 SEHNR and CDR2 FQNEAQ (reference sequence). CDR3 coding DNA: TGTGCCAGCAGCTTAGATAACAGGGGTTATACGCAGTATTTT. Translation gives CASSLDNRGYTQYF.

The rearrangement joins TRBV30 to TRBJ2-1; TRBD1 agrees at 12 bases. CDR3 length: 15 amino acids. Per germline, CDR1 GTSNPN and CDR2 SVGIG (reference sequence). With 3 bases clipped from V and 6 bases from J, the junction kept 6 bases outside the gene matches. CDR3 sequence: CAWRYRDRGRNEQFF. The DNA of the CDR3 is TGTGCCTGGAGGTACCGGGACAGGGGGCGCAATGAGCAGTTCTTC.

J is TRBJ2-2 and V is TRBV7-3; unclear D gene. This CDR3 comprises 15 residues. Germline CDR1 and CDR2: SGHTA and FQGTGA. Trimming took off 5 bases at V and 5 bases at J, with 15 bases between the two ends. CDR3 residues: CASSPGFWNTGELFF. In DNA, the CDR3 is TGTGCCAGCAGCCCCGGGTTTTGGAATACCGGGGAGCTGTTTTTT.

This clonotype has at least ten counts. The CDR3 protein is CASSYRDSMNTEAFF. In nucleotides, the CDR3 is TGTGCCAGCAGTTACCGGGACAGCATGAACACTGAAGCTTTCTTT. The J gene is TRBJ1-1, the V gene TRBV6-5; 7 bases align to TRBD1. The CDR3 covers 15 residues. V lost 2 bases, J lost 0 bases, and 3 bases stayed unmatched. Germline loops: CDR1 MNHEY, CDR2 SVGAGI.

This clonotype came up a few times. The chain employs TRBV6-1 and TRBJ2-3; D not certain. The CDR3 length is 13 residues. The germline V gene has CDR1 MNHNS and CDR2 SASEGT. The V end lost 6 bases, the J end lost 1 base, and 8 bases lay between the germline ends. The CDR3 here is CASRSWGTDTQYF. Here the CDR3 DNA reads TGTGCCAGCAGAAGTTGGGGCACAGATACGCAGTATTTT.

This clonotype was recorded at least ten times. The V gene is TRBV7-8, the J gene TRBJ2-2; the D gene could be TRBD1 or TRBD2 (5 bases each). Trimming shortened V by 3 bases and J by 4 bases, and 15 bases separated the two germline ends. The germline gives CDR1 SGHVS, CDR2 FQNEAQ. The CDR3 length is 16 residues. The CDR3, as DNA: TGTGCCAGCAGCTTTGGACTGCGACAGAGCACCGGGGAGCTGTTTTTT. Translating gives CASSFGLRQSTGELFF.

This clonotype has more than one count but fewer than ten. V and J are TRBV7-8 and TRBJ2-1; D perhaps matches TRBD1 (5 bases). Germline CDR1 reads SGHVS; CDR2 reads FQNEAQ. With 3 bases removed from V and 0 bases from J, the gap between germline ends came to 18 bases. The CDR3 contains 18 residues. The CDR3 sequence: CASSFPIGAQSSYNEQFF. CDR3 nucleotide sequence: TGTGCCAGCAGCTTCCCCATTGGGGCTCAGAGCTCCTACAATGAGCAGTTCTTC.

This clonotype appeared many times. The chain uses TRBV29-1 and TRBJ1-1; no reliable D call. There are 13 residues in the CDR3. With 4 bases removed from V and 0 bases from J, the gap between germline ends came to 9 bases. Looked up from germline, CDR1 is SQVTM and CDR2 is ANQGSEA. The CDR3, as DNA: TGCAGCGTTGTTCCGCTCATGAACACTGAAGCTTTCTTT. The encoded protein is CSVVPLMNTEAFF.

This clonotype has ten or more counts. The chain combines TRBV7-2 with TRBJ2-1, with 10 bases fitting TRBD1. CDR1 SGHTA and CDR2 FQGNSA come from the germline V gene. CDR3 length equals 19 residues. Trimming cost V 0 bases and J 1 base; bases outside gene matches: 9. The CDR3 spells CASSLAATGGGRSYNEQFF. CDR3 DNA: TGTGCCAGCAGCTTAGCCGCGACAGGGGGCGGGAGGTCCTACAATGAGCAGTTCTTC.